A selection of T cell receptor beta chains follows, all from one sample in a study of blood T cell repertoires in COVID-19. This table comes from immunoSEQ multiplex PCR, and its TCRdb copy is limited to in-frame clones, with some not included. Of around 99,000 clones listed, about 87% were seen once; the top ten hold approximately 7%. The sample was peripheral blood. The receptors here all came from a woman between 45 and 65 years old with acute or convalescent COVID-19. CDR3s include the opening cysteine and the closing phenylalanine or tryptophan. The D gene is left open where the match is weak. Where a row states a size, it is once, few, many or the class of an expanded clone; other rows omit it.

TRBJ2-2 TRBV12-3/TRBV12-4 TRBD2 - CAVLAGGIGELFF TGTGCCGTACTAGCGGGGGGAATCGGGGAGCTGTTTTTT
TRBJ1-2 TRBV18 - - CASSPDRSTLYYGYTF TGTGCCAGCTCACCGGACAGATCCACGCTTTACTATGGCTACACCTTC
TRBJ2-1 TRBV9 TRBD2 - CASSVAWTSGYNEQFF TGTGCCAGCAGCGTAGCATGGACTAGCGGCTACAATGAGCAGTTCTTC
TRBJ1-6 TRBV18 TRBD1 - CASSPPGTGRPPLHF TGTGCCAGCTCACCACCGGGGACAGGGAGACCACCCCTCCACTTT
TRBJ2-7 TRBV28 - - CASSRQQGFSYEQYF TGTGCCAGCAGCCGCCAGCAGGGTTTTTCCTACGAGCAGTACTTC
TRBJ1-3 TRBV5-1 - - CASSLLEGKSGNTIYF TGCGCCAGCAGCTTGTTGGAGGGGAAGTCTGGAAACACCATATATTTT
TRBJ1-1 TRBV2 - once CASKEEGGNTEAFF TGTGCCAGCAAAGAGGAGGGCGGGAACACTGAAGCTTTCTTT
TRBJ2-7 TRBV18 - few CASSPTTDSYEQYF TGTGCCAGCTCACCAACGACAGACTCCTACGAGCAGTACTTC
TRBJ1-2 TRBV30 TRBD1 once CAWNRGSSYGYTF TGTGCCTGGAACAGGGGGAGCAGCTATGGCTACACCTTC
TRBJ2-2 TRBV6-6 - - CASSLMGARGTGELFF TGTGCCAGCAGTCTTATGGGGGCGCGTGGCACCGGGGAGCTGTTTTTT
TRBJ2-2 TRBV5-1 TRBD1 - CASSLSGGTGTGELFF TGCGCCAGCAGCCTGTCAGGGGGCACGGGCACCGGGGAGCTGTTTTTT
TRBJ2-1 TRBV24-1 TRBD2 - CATSRREGIDEQFF TGTGCCACCAGCCGGAGGGAGGGGATCGATGAGCAGTTCTTC
TRBJ2-2 TRBV10-3 - - CAISQLLRTGNTGELFF TGTGCCATCAGTCAGCTCCTCCGAACAGGGAACACCGGGGAGCTGTTTTTT
TRBJ2-1 TRBV9 TRBD2 - CASSRGSSGVANEQFF TGTGCCAGCAGTAGGGGCAGTAGCGGGGTGGCCAATGAGCAGTTCTTC